This T cell receptor beta chain was recorded in a study of CD8 T cells in Susac syndrome. Study conclusions and caveats: It was acknowledged by the study that relatively few individuals were included in its TCR sequencing and HLA analysis.

In regard to this clonotype: Its target is unknown.

RNA in amounts of about 0.5 to 1 ug was reverse transcribed with random hexamers. An immunoSEQ multiplex PCR amplified TCR beta CDR3 over 54 Vbeta and 13 Jbeta. One entry per CDR3 protein results from TCRdb running MiXCR on the immunoSEQ multiplex PCR reads. Of about 130,000 distinct CDR3 sequences detected, more than 90% appear once; the ten largest clones hold 0.085% to 0.09%. The CDR3 covers 12 residues. J was trimmed by 11 bases and V by 3 bases; bases with no gene match: 7. Per the germline V gene, CDR1 is GTSNPN and CDR2 is SVGIG (reference sequence). Sequencing input: CD4+ T cells from PBMCs. This chain uses TRBV30 with TRBJ1-1; 9 bases align to TRBD1. The sequence derives from a human donor in good health. CDR3: CAWSSQGARAFF. CDR3 nucleotides: TGTGCCTGGAGCTCACAGGGGGCGCGTGCTTTCTTT.